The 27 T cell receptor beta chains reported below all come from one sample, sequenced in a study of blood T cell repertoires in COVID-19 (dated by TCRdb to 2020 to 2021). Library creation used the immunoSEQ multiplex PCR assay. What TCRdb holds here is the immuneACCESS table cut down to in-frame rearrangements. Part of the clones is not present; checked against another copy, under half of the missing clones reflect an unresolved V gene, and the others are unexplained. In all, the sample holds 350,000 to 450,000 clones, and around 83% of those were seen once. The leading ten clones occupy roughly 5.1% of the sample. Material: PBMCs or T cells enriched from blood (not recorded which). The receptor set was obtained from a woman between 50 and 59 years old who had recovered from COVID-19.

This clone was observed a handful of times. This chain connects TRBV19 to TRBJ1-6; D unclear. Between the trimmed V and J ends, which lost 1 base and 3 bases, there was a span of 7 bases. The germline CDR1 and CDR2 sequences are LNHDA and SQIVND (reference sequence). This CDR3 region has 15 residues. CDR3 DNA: TGTGCCAGTAGTATAGGGCAGGTCTATAATTCACCCCTCCACTTT. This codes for CASSIGQVYNSPLHF.

CDR3 nucleotide sequence: TGTGCCAGCGGTCGTGGGCTTACCTACGAGCAGTACTTC. Its translation is CASGRGLTYEQYF. This chain connects TRBV27 to TRBJ2-7; D is uncertain. Trimming cost V 8 bases and J 2 bases, with 13 bases left between them. The CDR3 is 13 residues long. CDR1 and CDR2 (germline): MNHEY, SMNVEV (reference sequence).

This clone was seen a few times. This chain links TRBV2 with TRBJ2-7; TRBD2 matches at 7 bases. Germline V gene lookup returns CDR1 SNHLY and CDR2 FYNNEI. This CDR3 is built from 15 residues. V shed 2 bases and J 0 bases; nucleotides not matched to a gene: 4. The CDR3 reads CASSETGLSSYEQYF. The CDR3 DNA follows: TGTGCCAGCAGTGAAACGGGACTATCCTCCTACGAGCAGTACTTC.

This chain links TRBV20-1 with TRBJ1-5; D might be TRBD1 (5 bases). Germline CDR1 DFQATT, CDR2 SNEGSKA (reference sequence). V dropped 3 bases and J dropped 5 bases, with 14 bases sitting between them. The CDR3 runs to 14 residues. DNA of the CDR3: TGCAGTGCTAGTTTCAGGGCTTTGGATCAGCCCCAGCATTTT. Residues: CSASFRALDQPQHF.

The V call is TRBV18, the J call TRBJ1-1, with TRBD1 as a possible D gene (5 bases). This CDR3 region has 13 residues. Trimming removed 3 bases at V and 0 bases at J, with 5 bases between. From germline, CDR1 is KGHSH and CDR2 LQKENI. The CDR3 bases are TGTGCCAGCTCACCGGACATGAACACTGAAGCTTTCTTT. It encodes CASSPDMNTEAFF.

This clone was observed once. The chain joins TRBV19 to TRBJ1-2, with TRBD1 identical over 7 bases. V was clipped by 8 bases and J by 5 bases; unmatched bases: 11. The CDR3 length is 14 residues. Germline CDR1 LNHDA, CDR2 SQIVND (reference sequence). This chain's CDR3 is CASATGPLLYGYTF. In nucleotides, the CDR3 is TGTGCCAGTGCGACAGGGCCTTTATTATATGGCTACACCTTC.

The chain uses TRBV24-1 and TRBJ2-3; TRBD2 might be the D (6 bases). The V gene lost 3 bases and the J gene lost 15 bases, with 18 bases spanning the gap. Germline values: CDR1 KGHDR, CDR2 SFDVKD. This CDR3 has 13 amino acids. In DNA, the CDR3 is TGTGCCACCAGTGATGGGACTTATCCAATACCATATTTT. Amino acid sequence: CATSDGTYPIPYF.

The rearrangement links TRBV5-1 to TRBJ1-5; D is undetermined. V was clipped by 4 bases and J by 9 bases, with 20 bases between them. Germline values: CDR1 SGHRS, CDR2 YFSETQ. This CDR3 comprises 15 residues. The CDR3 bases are TGCGCCAGCAGCACCAACTCCCGGACTGATGGGCCCCAGCATTTT. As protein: CASSTNSRTDGPQHF.

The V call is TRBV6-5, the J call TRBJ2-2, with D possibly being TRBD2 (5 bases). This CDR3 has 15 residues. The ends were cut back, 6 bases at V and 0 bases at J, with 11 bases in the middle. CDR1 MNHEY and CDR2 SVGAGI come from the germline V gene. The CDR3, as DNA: TGTGCCAGCAGGAGGGATCCCGCGAACACCGGGGAGCTGTTTTTT. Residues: CASRRDPANTGELFF.

Here the CDR3 reads CASSIPTGPENTEAFF. The CDR3, as DNA: TGTGCCAGCAGCATCCCGACAGGGCCGGAGAACACTGAAGCTTTCTTT. This sequence joins TRBV7-3 and TRBJ1-1, with TRBD1 identical over 7 bases. With 5 bases clipped from V and 1 base from J, the junction kept 10 bases outside the gene matches. From germline, CDR1 is SGHTA and CDR2 FQGTGA. The CDR3 extends over 16 amino acids.

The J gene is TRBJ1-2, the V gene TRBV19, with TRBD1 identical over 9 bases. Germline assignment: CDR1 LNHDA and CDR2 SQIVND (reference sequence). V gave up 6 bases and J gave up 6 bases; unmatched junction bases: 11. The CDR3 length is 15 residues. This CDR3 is CASRETGTGRDGYTF. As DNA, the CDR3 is TGTGCCAGTAGGGAAACAGGGACAGGGAGAGATGGCTACACCTTC.

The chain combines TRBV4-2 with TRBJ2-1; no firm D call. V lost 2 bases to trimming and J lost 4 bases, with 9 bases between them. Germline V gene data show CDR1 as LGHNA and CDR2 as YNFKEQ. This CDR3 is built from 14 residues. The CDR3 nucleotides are TGTGCCAGCAGCCAATTTCGGTCGTACAATGAGCAGTTCTTC. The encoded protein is CASSQFRSYNEQFF.

Here the CDR3 reads CASSKRRQNYGYTF. The CDR3 nucleotides read TGTGCCAGCAGCAAAAGGAGGCAGAACTATGGCTACACCTTC. The rearrangement uses TRBV21-1 and TRBJ1-2. TRBV21-1 is a pseudogene segment. CDR3 length equals 14 residues.

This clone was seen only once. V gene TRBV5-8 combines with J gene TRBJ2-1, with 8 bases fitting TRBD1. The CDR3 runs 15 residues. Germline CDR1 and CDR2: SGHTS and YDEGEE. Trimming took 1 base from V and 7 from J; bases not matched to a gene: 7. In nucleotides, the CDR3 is TGTGCCAGCAGCTTGATGCAGGGGGCGAGGAATGAGCAGTTCTTC. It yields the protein CASSLMQGARNEQFF.

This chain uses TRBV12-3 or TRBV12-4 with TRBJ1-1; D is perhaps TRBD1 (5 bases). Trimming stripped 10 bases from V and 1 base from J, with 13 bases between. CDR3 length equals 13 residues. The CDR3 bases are TGTGCCACGAGACTCCAGGGGAACACTGAAGCTTTCTTT. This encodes CATRLQGNTEAFF.

DNA of the CDR3: TGTGCCAGCAGTTCGGTTGCGGGGCGGCCCAACTATGGCTACACCTTC. Protein product: CASSSVAGRPNYGYTF. This chain uses TRBV27 with TRBJ1-2; a possible D gene is TRBD1 (5 bases). The CDR3 sequence is 16 residues long. Trimming pared 4 bases from V and 2 bases from J, leaving 17 bases between. Germline CDR1 MNHEY, CDR2 SMNVEV (reference sequence).

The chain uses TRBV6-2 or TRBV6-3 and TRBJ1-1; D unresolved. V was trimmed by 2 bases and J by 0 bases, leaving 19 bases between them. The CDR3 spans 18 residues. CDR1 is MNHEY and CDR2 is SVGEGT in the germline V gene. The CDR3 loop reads CASSYPEVRRNLNTEAFF. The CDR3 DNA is TGTGCCAGCAGTTACCCCGAAGTGCGGAGAAACCTGAACACTGAAGCTTTCTTT.

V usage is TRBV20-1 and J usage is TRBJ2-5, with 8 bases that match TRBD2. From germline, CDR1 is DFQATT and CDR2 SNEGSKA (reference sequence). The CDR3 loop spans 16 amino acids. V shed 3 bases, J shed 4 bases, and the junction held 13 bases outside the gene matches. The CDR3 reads CSASGLASSGRETQYF. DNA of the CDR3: TGCAGTGCTAGTGGGCTCGCATCAAGCGGGAGAGAGACCCAGTACTTC.

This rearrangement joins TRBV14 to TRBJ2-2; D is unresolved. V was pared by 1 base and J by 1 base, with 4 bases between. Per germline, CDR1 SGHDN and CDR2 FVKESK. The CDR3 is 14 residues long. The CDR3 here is CASSQVLNTGELFF. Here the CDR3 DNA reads TGTGCCAGCAGCCAAGTCCTGAACACCGGGGAGCTGTTTTTT.

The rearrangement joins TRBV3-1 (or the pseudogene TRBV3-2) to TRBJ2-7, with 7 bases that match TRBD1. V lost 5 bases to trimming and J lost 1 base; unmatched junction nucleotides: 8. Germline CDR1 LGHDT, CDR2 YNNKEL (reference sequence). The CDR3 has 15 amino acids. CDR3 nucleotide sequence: TGTGCCAGCAGCTACTGGACAGGCTCATCCTACGAGCAGTACTTC. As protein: CASSYWTGSSYEQYF.

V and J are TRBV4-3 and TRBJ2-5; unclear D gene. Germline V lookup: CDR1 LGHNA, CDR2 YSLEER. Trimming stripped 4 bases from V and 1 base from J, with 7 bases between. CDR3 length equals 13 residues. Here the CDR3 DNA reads TGCGCCAGCAGCCTCCAGGCCCAAGAGACCCAGTACTTC. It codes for CASSLQAQETQYF.

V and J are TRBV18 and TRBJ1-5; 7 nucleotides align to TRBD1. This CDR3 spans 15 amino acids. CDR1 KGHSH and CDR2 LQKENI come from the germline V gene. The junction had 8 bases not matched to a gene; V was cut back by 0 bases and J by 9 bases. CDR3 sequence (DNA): TGTGCCAGCTCACCACCGGGTAGGGGGCGGAGGCCCCAGCATTTT. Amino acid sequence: CASSPPGRGRRPQHF.

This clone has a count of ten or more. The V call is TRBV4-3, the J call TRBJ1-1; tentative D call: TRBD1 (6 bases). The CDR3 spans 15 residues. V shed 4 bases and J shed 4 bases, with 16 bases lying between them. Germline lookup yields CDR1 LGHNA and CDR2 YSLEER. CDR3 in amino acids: CASSRSGGSLTEAFF. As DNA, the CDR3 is TGCGCCAGCAGCCGATCGGGGGGCTCGCTCACTGAAGCTTTCTTT.

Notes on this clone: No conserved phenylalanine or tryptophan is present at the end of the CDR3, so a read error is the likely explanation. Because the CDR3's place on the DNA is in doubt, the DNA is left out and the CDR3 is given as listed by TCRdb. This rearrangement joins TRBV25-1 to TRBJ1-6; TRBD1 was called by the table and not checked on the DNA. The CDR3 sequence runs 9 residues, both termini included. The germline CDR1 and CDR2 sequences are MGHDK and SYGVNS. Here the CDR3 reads CASSILPSG.

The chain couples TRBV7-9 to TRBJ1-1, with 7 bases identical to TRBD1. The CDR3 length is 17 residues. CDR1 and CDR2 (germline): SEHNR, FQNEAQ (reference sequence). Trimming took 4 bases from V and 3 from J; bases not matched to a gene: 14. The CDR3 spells CASSSTLETGWHTEAFF. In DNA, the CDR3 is TGTGCCAGCAGCTCAACACTCGAGACAGGGTGGCACACTGAAGCTTTCTTT.

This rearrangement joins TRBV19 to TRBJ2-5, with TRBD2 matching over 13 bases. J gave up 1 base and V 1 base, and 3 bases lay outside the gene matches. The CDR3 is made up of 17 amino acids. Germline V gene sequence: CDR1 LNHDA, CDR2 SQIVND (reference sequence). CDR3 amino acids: CASSIGLAGGGQETQYF. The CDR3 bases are TGTGCCAGTAGTATAGGACTAGCGGGGGGAGGCCAAGAGACCCAGTACTTC. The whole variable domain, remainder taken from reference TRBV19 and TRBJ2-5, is DGGITQSPKYLFRKEGQNVTLSCEQNLNHDAMYWYRQDPGQGLRLIYYSQIVNDFQKGDIAEGYSVSREKKESFPLTVTSAQKNPTAFYLCASSIGLAGGGQETQYFGPGTRLLVL.

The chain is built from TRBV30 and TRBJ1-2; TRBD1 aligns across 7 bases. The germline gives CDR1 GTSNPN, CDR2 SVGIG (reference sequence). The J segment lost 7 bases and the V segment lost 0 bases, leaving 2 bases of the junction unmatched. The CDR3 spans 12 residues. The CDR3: CAWSVRDSGYTF. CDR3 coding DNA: TGTGCCTGGAGTGTCCGGGACAGTGGCTACACCTTC.